This T cell receptor (beta chain) was retrieved from a study of blood T cell repertoires in COVID-19. Study background: Samples came from the United States, Italy and Spain, spanning acute and convalescent COVID-19. The cDNA or gDNA used as material had been derived from T cells, B-cell-depleted T cells, or PBMCs.

The CDR3 runs to 16 residues. From germline, CDR1 is PRHDT and CDR2 FYEKMQ (reference sequence). V trimming: 4 bases; J trimming: 5 bases; junction bases outside the gene matches: 10. In the original workflow: Amplification of reference gene primers was used by the study to estimate nucleated cell counts. The protocol was immunoSEQ multiplex PCR, while the TCRdb copy is restricted to in-frame clones and leaves out a portion. V, J and clone size were drawn from that table, and D and trimming were deduced from the DNA. The table includes fewer than 350,000 clones, 85% detected once. The chain links TRBV13 to TRBJ2-3; 9 bases map to TRBD2. This clonotype was obtained from a woman in her forties or fifties with active or convalescent COVID-19. The sequenced material came from peripheral blood. The CDR3 DNA reads as TGTGCCAGCAGCTCAATAGCGGGAGTCAATGAAGATACGCAGTATTTT. Amino acid sequence: CASSSIAGVNEDTQYF.